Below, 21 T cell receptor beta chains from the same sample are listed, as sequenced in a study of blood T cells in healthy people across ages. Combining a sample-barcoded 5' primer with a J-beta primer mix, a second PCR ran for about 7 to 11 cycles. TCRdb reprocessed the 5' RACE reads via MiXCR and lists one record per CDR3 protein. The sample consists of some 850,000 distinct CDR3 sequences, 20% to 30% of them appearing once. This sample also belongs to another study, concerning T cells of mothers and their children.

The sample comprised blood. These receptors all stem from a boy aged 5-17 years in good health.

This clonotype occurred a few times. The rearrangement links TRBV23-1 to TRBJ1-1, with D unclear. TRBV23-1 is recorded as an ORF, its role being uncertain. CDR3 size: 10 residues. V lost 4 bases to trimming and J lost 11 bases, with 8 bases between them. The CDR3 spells CASSPLGAFF. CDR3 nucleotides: TGCGCCAGCAGTCCCCTCGGGGCTTTCTTT.

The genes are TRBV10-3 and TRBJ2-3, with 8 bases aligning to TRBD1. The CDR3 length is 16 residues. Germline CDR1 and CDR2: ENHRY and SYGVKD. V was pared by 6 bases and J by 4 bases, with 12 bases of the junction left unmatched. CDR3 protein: CAISPAGTGRADTQYF. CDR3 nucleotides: TGTGCCATCAGCCCAGCCGGGACAGGACGCGCAGATACGCAGTATTTT.

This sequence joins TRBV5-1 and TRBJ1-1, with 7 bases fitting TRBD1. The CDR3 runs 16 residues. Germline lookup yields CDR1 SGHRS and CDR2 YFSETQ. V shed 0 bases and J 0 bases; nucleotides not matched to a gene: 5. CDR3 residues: CASSLGGRGLNTEAFF. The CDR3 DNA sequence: TGCGCCAGCAGCTTGGGTGGCAGGGGGTTGAACACTGAAGCTTTCTTT.

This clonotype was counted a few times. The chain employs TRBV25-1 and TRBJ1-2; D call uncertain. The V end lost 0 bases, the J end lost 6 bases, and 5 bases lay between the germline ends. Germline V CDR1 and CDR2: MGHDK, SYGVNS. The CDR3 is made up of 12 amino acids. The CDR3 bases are TGTGCCAGCAGTGAATATCCCCATGGCTACACCTTC. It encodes CASSEYPHGYTF.

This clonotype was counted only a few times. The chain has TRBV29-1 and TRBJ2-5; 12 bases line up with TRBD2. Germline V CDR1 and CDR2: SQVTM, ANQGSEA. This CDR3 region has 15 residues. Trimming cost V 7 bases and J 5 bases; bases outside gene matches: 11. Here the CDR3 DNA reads TGCAGCGCCCCCCTAGCGGGGGGGAATTCGGAGACCCAGTACTTC. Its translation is CSAPLAGGNSETQYF.

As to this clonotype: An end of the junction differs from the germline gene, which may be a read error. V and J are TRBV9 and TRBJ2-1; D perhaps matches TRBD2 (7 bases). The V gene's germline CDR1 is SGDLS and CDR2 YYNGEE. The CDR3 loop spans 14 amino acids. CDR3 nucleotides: TGTGCCAGCAGCCGGGGGGCCCCCCTGAATGAGCAGTCCTTC. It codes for CASSRGAPLNEQSF. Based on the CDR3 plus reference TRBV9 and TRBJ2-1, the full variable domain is DSGVTQTPKHLITATGQRVTLRCSPRSGDLSVYWYQQSLDQGLQFLIQYYNGEERAKGNILERFSAQQFPDLHSELNLSSLELGDSALYFCASSRGAPLNEQSFGPGTRLTVL.

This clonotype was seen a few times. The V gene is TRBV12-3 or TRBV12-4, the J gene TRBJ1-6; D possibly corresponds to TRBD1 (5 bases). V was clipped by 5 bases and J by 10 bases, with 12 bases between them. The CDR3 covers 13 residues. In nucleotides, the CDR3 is TGTGCCAGCAGTCCGTCTGGGGGGTCACCCCTCCACTTT. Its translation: CASSPSGGSPLHF.

The CDR3 loop is CASSPAWRGQETQYF. CDR3 nucleotides: TGTGCCAGCAGCCCGGCTTGGAGGGGACAAGAGACCCAGTACTTC. The rearrangement joins TRBV27 to TRBJ2-5, with D possibly TRBD2 on 6 matching bases. In germline, CDR1 is MNHEY, CDR2 SMNVEV (reference sequence). This CDR3 comprises 15 residues. V shed 6 bases and J shed 2 bases, with 16 bases lying between them.

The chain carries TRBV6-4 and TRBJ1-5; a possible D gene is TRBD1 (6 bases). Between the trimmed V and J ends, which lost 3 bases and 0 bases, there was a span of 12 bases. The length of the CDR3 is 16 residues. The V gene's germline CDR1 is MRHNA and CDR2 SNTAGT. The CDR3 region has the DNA TGTGCCAGCAGTGAGAACGGGGGCCTTAGCAATCAGCCCCAGCATTTT. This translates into CASSENGGLSNQPQHF.

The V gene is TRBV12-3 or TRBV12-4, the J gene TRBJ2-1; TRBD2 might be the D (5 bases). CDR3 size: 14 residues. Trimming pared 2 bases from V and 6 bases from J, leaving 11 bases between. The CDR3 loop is CASSLTRTSNEQFF. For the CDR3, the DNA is TGTGCCAGCAGTTTAACCCGGACTTCCAATGAGCAGTTCTTC.

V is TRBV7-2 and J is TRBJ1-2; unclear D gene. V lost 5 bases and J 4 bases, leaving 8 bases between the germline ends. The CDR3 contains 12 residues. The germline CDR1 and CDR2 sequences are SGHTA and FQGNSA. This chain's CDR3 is CASSPHSYGYTF. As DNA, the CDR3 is TGTGCCAGCAGCCCCCACAGCTATGGCTACACCTTC.

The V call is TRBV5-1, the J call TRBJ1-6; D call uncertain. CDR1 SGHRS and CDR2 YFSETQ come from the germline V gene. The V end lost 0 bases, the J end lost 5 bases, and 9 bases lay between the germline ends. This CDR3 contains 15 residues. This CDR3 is CASSLVSGDNSPLHF. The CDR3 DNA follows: TGCGCCAGCAGCTTGGTCTCCGGTGATAATTCACCCCTCCACTTT.

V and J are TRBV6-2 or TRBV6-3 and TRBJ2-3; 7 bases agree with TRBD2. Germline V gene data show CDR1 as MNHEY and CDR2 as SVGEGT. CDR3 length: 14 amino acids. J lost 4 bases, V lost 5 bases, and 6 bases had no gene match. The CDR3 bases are TGTGCCAGCAGTGCCGGGACTACCTCAGATACGCAGTATTTT. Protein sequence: CASSAGTTSDTQYF.

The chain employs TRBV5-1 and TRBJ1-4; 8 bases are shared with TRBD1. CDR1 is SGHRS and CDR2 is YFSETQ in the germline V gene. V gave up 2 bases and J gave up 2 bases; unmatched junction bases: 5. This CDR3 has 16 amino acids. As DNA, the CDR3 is TGCGCCAGCAGCTTCGACAGGGGCCCCACTAATGAAAAACTGTTTTTT. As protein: CASSFDRGPTNEKLFF. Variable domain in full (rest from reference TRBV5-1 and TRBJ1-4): KAGVTQTPRYLIKTRGQQVTLSCSPISGHRSVSWYQQTPGQGLQFLFEYFSETQRNKGNFPGRFSGRQFSNSRSEMNVSTLELGDSALYLCASSFDRGPTNEKLFFGSGTQLSVL.

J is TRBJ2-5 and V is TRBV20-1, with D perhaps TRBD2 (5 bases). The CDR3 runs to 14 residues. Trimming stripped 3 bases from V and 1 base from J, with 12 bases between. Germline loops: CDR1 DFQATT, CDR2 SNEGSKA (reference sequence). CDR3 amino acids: CSASFIGLQETQYF. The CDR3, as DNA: TGCAGTGCTAGTTTTATTGGACTCCAAGAGACCCAGTACTTC.

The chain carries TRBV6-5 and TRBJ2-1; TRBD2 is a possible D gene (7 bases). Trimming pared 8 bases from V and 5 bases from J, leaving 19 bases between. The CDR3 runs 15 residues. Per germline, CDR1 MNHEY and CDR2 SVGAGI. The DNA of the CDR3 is TGTGCCAGCCAAAAATGGGGGGGCGTGAACAATGAGCAGTTCTTC. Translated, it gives CASQKWGGVNNEQFF.

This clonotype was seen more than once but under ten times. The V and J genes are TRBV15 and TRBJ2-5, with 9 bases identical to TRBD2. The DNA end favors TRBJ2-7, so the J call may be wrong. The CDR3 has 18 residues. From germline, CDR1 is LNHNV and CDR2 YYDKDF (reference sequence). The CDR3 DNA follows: TGTGCCACCAGCATCCGTCCCCTCGGGAGCGGGGGGCGCTACGAGCAGTACTTC. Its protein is CATSIRPLGSGGRYEQYF.

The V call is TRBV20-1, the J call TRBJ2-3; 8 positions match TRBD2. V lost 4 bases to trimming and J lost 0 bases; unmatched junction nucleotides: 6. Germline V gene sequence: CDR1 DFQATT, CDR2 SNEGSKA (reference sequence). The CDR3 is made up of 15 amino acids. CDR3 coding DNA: TGCAGTGCTACTCCAGCGGGGGCGAGCACAGATACGCAGTATTTT. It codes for CSATPAGASTDTQYF.

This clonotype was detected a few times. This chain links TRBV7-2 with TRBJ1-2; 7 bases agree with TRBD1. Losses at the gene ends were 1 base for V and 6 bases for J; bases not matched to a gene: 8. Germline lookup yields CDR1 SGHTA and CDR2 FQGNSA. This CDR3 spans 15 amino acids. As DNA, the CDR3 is TGTGCCAGCAGCTTAGACCCTGGGACAGCCCATGGCTACACCTTC. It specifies CASSLDPGTAHGYTF.

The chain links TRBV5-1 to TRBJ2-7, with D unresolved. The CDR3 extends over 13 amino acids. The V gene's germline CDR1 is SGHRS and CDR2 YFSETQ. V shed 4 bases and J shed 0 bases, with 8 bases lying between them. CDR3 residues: CASSTTSSYEQYF. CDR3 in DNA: TGCGCCAGCAGCACGACATCCTCCTACGAGCAGTACTTC.

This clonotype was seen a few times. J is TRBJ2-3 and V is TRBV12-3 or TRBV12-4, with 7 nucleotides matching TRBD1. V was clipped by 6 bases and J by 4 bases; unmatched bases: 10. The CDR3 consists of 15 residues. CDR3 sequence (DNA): TGTGCCAGCAGAGGGGGCCCCGGTTCCGCAGATACGCAGTATTTT. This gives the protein CASRGGPGSADTQYF.